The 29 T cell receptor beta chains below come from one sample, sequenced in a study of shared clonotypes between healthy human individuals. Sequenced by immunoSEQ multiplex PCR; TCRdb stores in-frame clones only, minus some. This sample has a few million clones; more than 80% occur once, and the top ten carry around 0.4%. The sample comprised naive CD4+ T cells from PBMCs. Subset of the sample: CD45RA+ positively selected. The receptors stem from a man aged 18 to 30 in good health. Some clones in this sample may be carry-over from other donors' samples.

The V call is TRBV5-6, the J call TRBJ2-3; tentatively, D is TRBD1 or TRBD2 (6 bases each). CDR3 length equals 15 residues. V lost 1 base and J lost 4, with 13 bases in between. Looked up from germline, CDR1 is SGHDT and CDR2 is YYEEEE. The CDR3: CASSLIQEGADTQYF. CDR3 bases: TGTGCCAGCAGCTTGATCCAGGAGGGGGCAGATACGCAGTATTTT.

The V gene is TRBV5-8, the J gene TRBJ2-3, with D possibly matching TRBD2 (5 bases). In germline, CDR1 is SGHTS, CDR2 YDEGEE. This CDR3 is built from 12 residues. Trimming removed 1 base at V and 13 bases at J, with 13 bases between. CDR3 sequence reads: CASSLFRGWEYF. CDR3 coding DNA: TGTGCCAGCAGCTTGTTTCGCGGGTGGGAGTATTTT. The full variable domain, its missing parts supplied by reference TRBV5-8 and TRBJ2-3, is EAGVTQSPTHLIKTRGQQATLRCSPISGHTSVYWYQQALGLGLQFLLWYDEGEERNRGNFPPRFSGRQFPNYSSELNVNALELEDSALYLCASSLFRGWEYFGPGTRLTVL.

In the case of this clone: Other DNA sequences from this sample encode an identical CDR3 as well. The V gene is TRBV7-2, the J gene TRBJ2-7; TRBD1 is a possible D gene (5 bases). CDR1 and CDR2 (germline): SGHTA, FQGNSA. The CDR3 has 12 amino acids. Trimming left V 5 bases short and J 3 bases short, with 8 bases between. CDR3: CASSLQGYEQYF. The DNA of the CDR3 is TGTGCCAGCAGCCTCCAGGGCTACGAGCAGTACTTC.

CDR3 nucleotide sequence: TGTGCCGACCGGACAGAGATGAACACTGAAGCTTTCTTT. This encodes CADRTEMNTEAFF. This chain links TRBV2 with TRBJ1-1, with D perhaps matching TRBD1 (6 bases). V lost 11 bases to trimming and J lost 0 bases, with 13 bases between them. CDR1 and CDR2 from the germline V gene are SNHLY and FYNNEI. The CDR3 has 13 amino acids.

The CDR3 coding sequence is TGTGCCAGCAGCTTAGCGACAGGGAAAGGGGTCACTGAAGCTTTCTTT. It translates to CASSLATGKGVTEAFF. The chain couples TRBV7-8 to TRBJ1-1, with 7 bases lining up with TRBD1. The CDR3 covers 16 residues. V was clipped by 0 bases and J by 4 bases; unmatched bases: 8. Germline assignment: CDR1 SGHVS and CDR2 FQNEAQ.

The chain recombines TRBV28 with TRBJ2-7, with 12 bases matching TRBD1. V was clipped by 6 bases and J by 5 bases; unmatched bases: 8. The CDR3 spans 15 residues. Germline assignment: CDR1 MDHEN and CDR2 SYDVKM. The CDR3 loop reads CASSGPGQGANEQYF. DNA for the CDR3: TGTGCCAGCAGCGGACCGGGACAGGGGGCCAACGAGCAGTACTTC.

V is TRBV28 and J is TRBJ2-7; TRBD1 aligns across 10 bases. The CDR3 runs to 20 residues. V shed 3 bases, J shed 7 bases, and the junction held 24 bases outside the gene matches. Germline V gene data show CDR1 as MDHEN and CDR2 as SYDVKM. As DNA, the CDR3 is TGTGCCAGCAGTTTTCCACTACAGACAGGGGGCATACCCCCGACGGGGGAGCAGTACTTC. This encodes CASSFPLQTGGIPPTGEQYF.

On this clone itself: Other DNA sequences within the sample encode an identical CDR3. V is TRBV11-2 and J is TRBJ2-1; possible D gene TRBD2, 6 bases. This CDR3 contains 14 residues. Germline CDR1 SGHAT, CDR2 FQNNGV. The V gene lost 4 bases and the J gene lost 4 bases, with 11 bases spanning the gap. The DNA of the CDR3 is TGTGCCAGCAGCTCAGGGACTGTTTACAATGAGCAGTTCTTC. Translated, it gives CASSSGTVYNEQFF. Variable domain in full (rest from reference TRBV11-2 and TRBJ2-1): EAGVAQSPRYKIIEKRQSVAFWCNPISGHATLYWYQQILGQGPKLLIQFQNNGVVDDSQLPKDRFSAERLKGVDSTLKIQPAKLEDSAVYLCASSSGTVYNEQFFGPGTRLTVL.

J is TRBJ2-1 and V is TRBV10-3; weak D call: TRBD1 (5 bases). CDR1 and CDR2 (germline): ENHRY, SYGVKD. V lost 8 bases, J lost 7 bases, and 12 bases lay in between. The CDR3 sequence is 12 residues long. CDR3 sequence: CAIARVENEQFF. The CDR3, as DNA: TGTGCCATCGCCAGGGTTGAGAATGAGCAGTTCTTC.

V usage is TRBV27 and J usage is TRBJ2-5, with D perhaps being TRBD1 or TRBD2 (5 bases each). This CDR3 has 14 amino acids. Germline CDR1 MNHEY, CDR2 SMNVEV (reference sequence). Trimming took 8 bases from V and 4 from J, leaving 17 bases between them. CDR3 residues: CASGSIRGVETQYF. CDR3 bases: TGTGCCAGCGGAAGCATCAGAGGGGTAGAGACCCAGTACTTC.

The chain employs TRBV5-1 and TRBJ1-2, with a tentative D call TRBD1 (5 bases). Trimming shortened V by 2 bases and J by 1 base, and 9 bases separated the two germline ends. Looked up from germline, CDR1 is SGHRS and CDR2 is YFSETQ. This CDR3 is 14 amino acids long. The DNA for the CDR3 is TGCGCCAGCAGCTTACCGGGACTTAACTATGGCTACACCTTC. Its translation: CASSLPGLNYGYTF.

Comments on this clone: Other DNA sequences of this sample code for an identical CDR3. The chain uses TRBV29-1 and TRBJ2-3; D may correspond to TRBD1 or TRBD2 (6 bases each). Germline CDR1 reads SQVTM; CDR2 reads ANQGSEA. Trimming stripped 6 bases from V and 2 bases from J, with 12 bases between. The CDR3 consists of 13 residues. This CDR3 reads CSVGGRVTDTQYF. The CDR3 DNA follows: TGCAGCGTGGGGGGCAGGGTCACAGATACGCAGTATTTT.

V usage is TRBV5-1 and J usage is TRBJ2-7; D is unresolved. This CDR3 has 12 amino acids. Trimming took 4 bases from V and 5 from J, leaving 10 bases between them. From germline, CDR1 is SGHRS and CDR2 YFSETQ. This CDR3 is CASSRVTNEQYF. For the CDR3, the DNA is TGCGCCAGCAGCCGCGTCACGAACGAGCAGTACTTC.

Written as DNA, the CDR3 is TGTGCCAGCAGTTACCGGGACACTTCCTACGAGCAGTACTTC. It translates to CASSYRDTSYEQYF. The chain links TRBV6-5 to TRBJ2-7, with D perhaps TRBD1 (6 bases). V lost 2 bases to trimming and J lost 1 base, with 9 bases between them. CDR1 is MNHEY, CDR2 SVGAGI, per germline. This CDR3 spans 14 amino acids.

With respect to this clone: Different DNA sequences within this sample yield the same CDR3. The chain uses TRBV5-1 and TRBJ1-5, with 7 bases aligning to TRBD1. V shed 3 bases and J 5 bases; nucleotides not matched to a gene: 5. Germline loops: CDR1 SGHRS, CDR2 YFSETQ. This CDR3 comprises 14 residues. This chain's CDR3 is CASSSQGGDQPQHF. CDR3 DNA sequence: TGCGCCAGCAGCTCCCAGGGGGGGGATCAGCCCCAGCATTTT. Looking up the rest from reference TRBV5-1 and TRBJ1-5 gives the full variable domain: KAGVTQTPRYLIKTRGQQVTLSCSPISGHRSVSWYQQTPGQGLQFLFEYFSETQRNKGNFPGRFSGRQFSNSRSEMNVSTLELGDSALYLCASSSQGGDQPQHFGDGTRLSIL.

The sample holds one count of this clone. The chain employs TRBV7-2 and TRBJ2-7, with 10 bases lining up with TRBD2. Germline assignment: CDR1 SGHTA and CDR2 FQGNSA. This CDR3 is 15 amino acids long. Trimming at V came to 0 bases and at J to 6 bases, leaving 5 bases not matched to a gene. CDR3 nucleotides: TGTGCCAGCAGCTTAGCAACTAGCGGGACGGTCGAGCAGTACTTC. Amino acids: CASSLATSGTVEQYF.

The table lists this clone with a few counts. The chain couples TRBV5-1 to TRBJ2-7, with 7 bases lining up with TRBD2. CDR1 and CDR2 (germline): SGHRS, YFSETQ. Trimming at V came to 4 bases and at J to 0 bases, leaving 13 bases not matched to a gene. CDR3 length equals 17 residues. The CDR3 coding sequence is TGCGCCAGCAGCCTGGAACTAGGGTGGGAGGGCTCCTACGAGCAGTACTTC. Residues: CASSLELGWEGSYEQYF.

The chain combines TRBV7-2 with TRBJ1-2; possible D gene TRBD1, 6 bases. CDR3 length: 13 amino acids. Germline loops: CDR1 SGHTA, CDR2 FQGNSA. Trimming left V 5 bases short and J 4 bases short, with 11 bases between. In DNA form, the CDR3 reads TGTGCCAGCAGCCCACAGGGCGGCTATGGCTACACCTTC. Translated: CASSPQGGYGYTF.

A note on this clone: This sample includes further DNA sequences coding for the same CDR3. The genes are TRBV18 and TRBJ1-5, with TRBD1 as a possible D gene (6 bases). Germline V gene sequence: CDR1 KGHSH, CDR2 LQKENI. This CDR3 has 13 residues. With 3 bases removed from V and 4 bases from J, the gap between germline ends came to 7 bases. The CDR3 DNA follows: TGTGCCAGCTCACCGACAGGAAATCAGCCCCAGCATTTT. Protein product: CASSPTGNQPQHF.

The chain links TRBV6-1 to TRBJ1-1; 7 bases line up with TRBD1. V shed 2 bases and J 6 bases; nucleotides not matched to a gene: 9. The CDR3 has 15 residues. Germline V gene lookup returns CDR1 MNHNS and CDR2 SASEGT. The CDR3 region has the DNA TGTGCCAGCAGTGAACCCAGGAGGACAGGCCCTGAAGCTTTCTTT. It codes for CASSEPRRTGPEAFF.

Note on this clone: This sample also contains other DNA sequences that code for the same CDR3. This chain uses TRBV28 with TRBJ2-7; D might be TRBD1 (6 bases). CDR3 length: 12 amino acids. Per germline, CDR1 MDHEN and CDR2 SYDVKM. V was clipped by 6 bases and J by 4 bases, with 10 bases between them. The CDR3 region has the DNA TGTGCCAGCAGCCCAGGGGCTTACGAGCAGTACTTC. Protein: CASSPGAYEQYF.

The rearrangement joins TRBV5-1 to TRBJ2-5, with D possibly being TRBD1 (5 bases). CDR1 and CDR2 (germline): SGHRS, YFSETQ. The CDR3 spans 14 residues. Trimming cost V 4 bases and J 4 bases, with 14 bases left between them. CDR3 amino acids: CASSAGGAGETQYF. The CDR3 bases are TGCGCCAGCAGCGCCGGTGGGGCTGGAGAGACCCAGTACTTC.

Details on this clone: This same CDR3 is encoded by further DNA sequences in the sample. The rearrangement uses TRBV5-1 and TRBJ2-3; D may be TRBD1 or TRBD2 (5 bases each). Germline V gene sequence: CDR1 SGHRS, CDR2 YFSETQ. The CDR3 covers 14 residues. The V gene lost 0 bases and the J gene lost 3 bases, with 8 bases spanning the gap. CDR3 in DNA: TGCGCCAGCAGCTTGGCGGGGCGGACAGATACGCAGTATTTT. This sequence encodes CASSLAGRTDTQYF.

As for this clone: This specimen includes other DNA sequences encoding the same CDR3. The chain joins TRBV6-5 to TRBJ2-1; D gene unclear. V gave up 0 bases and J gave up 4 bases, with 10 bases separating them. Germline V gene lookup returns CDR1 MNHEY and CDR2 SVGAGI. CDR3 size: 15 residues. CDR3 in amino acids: CASSYSGIGYNEQFF. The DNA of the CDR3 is TGTGCCAGCAGTTACTCTGGGATTGGGTACAATGAGCAGTTCTTC.

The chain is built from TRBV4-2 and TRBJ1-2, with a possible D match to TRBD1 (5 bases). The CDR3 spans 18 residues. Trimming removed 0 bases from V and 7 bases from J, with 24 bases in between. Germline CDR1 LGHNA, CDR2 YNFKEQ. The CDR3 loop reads CASSQDATVLSLDGGYTF. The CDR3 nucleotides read TGTGCCAGCAGCCAAGATGCGACAGTCCTTAGCTTAGATGGTGGCTACACCTTC.

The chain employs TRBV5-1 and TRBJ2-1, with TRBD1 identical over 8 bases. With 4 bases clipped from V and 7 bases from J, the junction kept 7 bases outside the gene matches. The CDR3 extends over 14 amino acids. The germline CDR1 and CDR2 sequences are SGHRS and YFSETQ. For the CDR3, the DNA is TGCGCCAGCAGCCTCCCAGGGGGCGGGAATGAGCAGTTCTTC. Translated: CASSLPGGGNEQFF.

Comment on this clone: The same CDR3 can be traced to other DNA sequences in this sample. The CDR3 loop reads CASSSTGTPTYEQYF. CDR3 DNA: TGCGCCAGCAGCTCAACCGGGACACCAACCTACGAGCAGTACTTC. The chain couples TRBV5-1 to TRBJ2-7, with D possibly matching TRBD1 (6 bases). Germline V gene sequence: CDR1 SGHRS, CDR2 YFSETQ. V shed 3 bases and J shed 2 bases, with 15 bases lying between them. The CDR3 has 15 residues.

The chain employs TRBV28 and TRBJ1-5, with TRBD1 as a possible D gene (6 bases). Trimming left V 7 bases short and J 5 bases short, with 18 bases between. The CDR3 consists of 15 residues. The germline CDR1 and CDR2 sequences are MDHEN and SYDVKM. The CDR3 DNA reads TGTGCCAGCACGCCTGGGGGCGCGGTCTATCAGCCCCAGCATTTT. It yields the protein CASTPGGAVYQPQHF.

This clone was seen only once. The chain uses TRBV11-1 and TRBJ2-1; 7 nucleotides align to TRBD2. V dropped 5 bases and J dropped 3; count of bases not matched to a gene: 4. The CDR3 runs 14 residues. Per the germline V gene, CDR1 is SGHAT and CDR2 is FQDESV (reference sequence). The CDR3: CASSRGLVYNEQFF. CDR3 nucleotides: TGTGCCAGCAGCCGAGGACTAGTCTACAATGAGCAGTTCTTC.